Listed below are T cell receptor beta chains from one sample, sequenced in a study of T cell responses to AZD1222 COVID-19 vaccine. Repertoires were generated with immunoSEQ multiplex PCR, while TCRdb's copy carries only in-frame clones and drops some. The table lists fewer than 150,000 clones, more than 85% of them singletons, with about 3.1% in the top ten. Specimen: peripheral blood, collected on day 0 of AZD1222 vaccination. All receptors come from an adult in good health. Both conserved end residues are part of each CDR3. A D gene is named only where the DNA matches it firmly. Clone sizes are given selectively: once, few, many, or a class where the clone is expanded.

V: TRBV7-2; D: -; J: TRBJ1-2; size: -; length: 12; CDR3: CASSLTGWGYTF; DNA: TGTGCCAGCAGCTTAACAGGGTGGGGCTACACCTTC
V: TRBV27; D: -; J: TRBJ2-7; size: once; length: 14; CDR3: CASSLAVTAYEQYF; DNA: TGTGCCAGCAGTTTGGCCGTGACTGCCTACGAGCAGTACTTC
V: TRBV9; D: TRBD1; J: TRBJ2-6; size: -; length: 18; CDR3: CASSGRTGGHSGANVLTF; DNA: TGTGCCAGCAGCGGGCGGACAGGGGGTCACTCTGGGGCCAACGTCCTGACTTTC
V: TRBV20-1; D: TRBD2; J: TRBJ2-7; size: -; length: 11; CDR3: CSLAGRYEQYF; DNA: TGCAGCCTAGCGGGACGCTACGAGCAGTACTTC
V: TRBV27; D: TRBD1; J: TRBJ2-7; size: -; length: 15; CDR3: CASTNPGQGAHEQYF; DNA: TGTGCCAGCACCAATCCGGGACAGGGGGCCCACGAGCAGTACTTC
V: TRBV6-1; D: TRBD1; J: TRBJ2-7; size: -; length: 16; CDR3: CASSEAGDRVNSEQYF; DNA: TGTGCCAGCAGTGAAGCGGGGGACAGGGTAAACTCCGAGCAGTACTTC
V: TRBV5-5; D: -; J: TRBJ1-5; size: -; length: 15; CDR3: CASSPSGGDGQPQHF; DNA: TGTGCCAGCAGCCCCTCGGGAGGGGATGGCCAGCCCCAGCATTTT
V: TRBV10-3; D: -; J: TRBJ2-7; size: -; length: 12; CDR3: CAISDVPYEQYF; DNA: TGTGCCATCAGTGATGTACCCTACGAGCAGTACTTC
V: TRBV7-8; D: -; J: TRBJ2-2; size: -; length: 15; CDR3: CASSLGQANTGELFF; DNA: TGTGCCAGCAGCTTAGGACAGGCGAACACCGGGGAGCTGTTTTTT
V: TRBV5-4; D: TRBD1; J: TRBJ2-3; size: -; length: 15; CDR3: CASRPTGERTDTQYF; DNA: TGTGCCAGCCGTCCGACAGGGGAGAGAACAGATACGCAGTATTTT
V: TRBV6-5; D: -; J: TRBJ1-1; size: -; length: 13; CDR3: CASSYGFGTEAFF; DNA: TGTGCCAGCAGTTACGGCTTTGGGACTGAAGCTTTCTTT
V: TRBV7-6; D: -; J: TRBJ1-2; size: -; length: 13; CDR3: CASSLGGHYGYTF; DNA: TGTGCCAGCAGCTTAGGGGGTCACTATGGCTACACCTTC
V: TRBV10-3; D: -; J: TRBJ2-2; size: once; length: 16; CDR3: CAISPAGTYNTGELFF; DNA: TGTGCCATCAGCCCGGCAGGGACTTACAACACCGGGGAGCTGTTTTTT
V: TRBV11-2; D: -; J: TRBJ2-7; size: -; length: 15; CDR3: CASSLERTAGYEQYF; DNA: TGTGCCAGCAGCTTAGAACGGACAGCAGGCTACGAGCAGTACTTC
V: TRBV6-4; D: -; J: TRBJ2-3; size: few; length: 16; CDR3: CASSDSTQGGRDTQYF; DNA: TGTGCCAGCAGTGACTCGACCCAGGGGGGAAGAGATACGCAGTATTTT
V: TRBV7-5; D: -; J: TRBJ2-4; size: -; length: 14; CDR3: CARSLKGWGSIQYF; DNA: TGTGCCAGAAGCTTAAAAGGATGGGGGAGCATTCAGTACTTC
V: TRBV19; D: -; J: TRBJ1-1; size: -; length: 13; CDR3: CASSIPGEAEAFF; DNA: TGTGCCAGTAGTATTCCGGGGGAGGCTGAAGCTTTCTTT
V: TRBV5-5; D: -; J: TRBJ2-7; size: -; length: 15; CDR3: CASSFGTLSSYEQYF; DNA: TGTGCCAGCAGCTTCGGGACTCTCAGCTCCTACGAGCAGTACTTC
V: TRBV12-5; D: -; J: TRBJ2-7; size: -; length: 13; CDR3: CASVPPGTYEQYF; DNA: TGTGCTAGTGTCCCTCCGGGGACCTACGAGCAGTACTTC
V: TRBV28; D: -; J: TRBJ1-6; size: -; length: 14; CDR3: CASRPGNYNSPLHF; DNA: TGTGCCAGCAGGCCCGGGAATTATAATTCACCCCTCCACTTT
V: TRBV19; D: -; J: TRBJ2-5; size: once; length: 13; CDR3: CASSRGGQETQYF; DNA: TGTGCCAGTAGTAGAGGGGGCCAAGAGACCCAGTACTTC
V: TRBV14; D: TRBD2; J: TRBJ2-5; size: -; length: 14; CDR3: CASSRLAGGKTQYF; DNA: TGTGCCAGCAGCCGGCTAGCGGGAGGAAAGACCCAGTACTTC
V: TRBV27; D: -; J: TRBJ1-6; size: -; length: 17; CDR3: CASSLGSGSSYNSPLHF; DNA: TGTGCCAGCAGTTTAGGGTCAGGGTCCTCCTATAATTCACCCCTCCACTTT
V: TRBV6-5; D: TRBD1; J: TRBJ2-7; size: -; length: 13; CDR3: CATSQGQSYEQYF; DNA: TGTGCCACCAGTCAGGGACAGAGCTACGAGCAGTACTTC
V: TRBV18; D: TRBD1; J: TRBJ1-1; size: -; length: 14; CDR3: CASSETQGSTEAFF; DNA: TGTGCCAGCTCGGAAACACAGGGGAGCACTGAAGCTTTCTTT
V: TRBV5-1; D: TRBD1; J: TRBJ2-1; size: -; length: 14; CDR3: CASSVGQGPNEQFF; DNA: TGCGCCAGCAGCGTAGGACAGGGTCCCAATGAGCAGTTCTTC
V: TRBV11-2; D: TRBD2; J: TRBJ2-1; size: -; length: 15; CDR3: CASSPRTSGGDEQFF; DNA: TGTGCCAGCAGCCCGCGGACTAGCGGAGGAGATGAGCAGTTCTTC
V: TRBV28; D: -; J: TRBJ1-2; size: -; length: 15; CDR3: CASSFPSREPYGYTF; DNA: TGTGCCAGCAGTTTCCCCTCCCGGGAGCCCTATGGCTACACCTTC
V: TRBV25-1; D: -; J: TRBJ1-2; size: -; length: 14; CDR3: CASKGVVGKDGYTF; DNA: TGTGCCAGCAAGGGGGTTGTGGGGAAAGATGGCTACACCTTC
V: TRBV12-3/TRBV12-4; D: -; J: TRBJ1-1; size: -; length: 13; CDR3: CASSPDRSTEAFF; DNA: TGTGCCAGCAGTCCCGACAGGAGCACTGAAGCTTTCTTT
V: TRBV9; D: -; J: TRBJ1-3; size: -; length: 14; CDR3: CASSATGSGNTIYF; DNA: TGTGCCAGCAGCGCGACCGGGTCTGGAAACACCATATATTTT
V: TRBV2; D: -; J: TRBJ1-4; size: -; length: 14; CDR3: CASSEEWTVEKLFF; DNA: TGTGCCAGCAGTGAGGAGTGGACGGTCGAAAAACTGTTTTTT
V: TRBV20-1; D: TRBD1; J: TRBJ2-7; size: -; length: 14; CDR3: CSASDWGQAREQYF; DNA: TGCAGTGCTAGTGATTGGGGACAGGCTCGCGAGCAGTACTTC
V: TRBV7-9; D: -; J: TRBJ2-7; size: once; length: 14; CDR3: CASSLDGYQHEQYF; DNA: TGTGCCAGCAGCTTAGACGGCTATCAACACGAGCAGTACTTC
V: TRBV5-1; D: TRBD1; J: TRBJ1-1; size: -; length: 16; CDR3: CASRNTLGQGTAEAFF; DNA: TGCGCCAGCCGTAATACACTCGGACAGGGGACCGCTGAAGCTTTCTTT
V: TRBV28; D: TRBD1; J: TRBJ1-2; size: -; length: 16; CDR3: CASTPLRGQGAAGYTF; DNA: TGTGCCAGCACCCCCCTCCGGGGACAGGGGGCAGCGGGCTACACCTTC
V: TRBV5-1; D: TRBD1; J: TRBJ1-1; size: -; length: 16; CDR3: CASNGGTGSWDTEAFF; DNA: TGCGCCAGCAATGGGGGGACAGGGTCGTGGGACACTGAAGCTTTCTTT
V: TRBV11-2; D: -; J: TRBJ2-3; size: -; length: 15; CDR3: CASSFPGHSGDTQYF; DNA: TGTGCCAGCAGCTTCCCCGGACACTCGGGAGATACGCAGTATTTT
V: TRBV24-1; D: -; J: TRBJ2-1; size: -; length: 15; CDR3: CATSAPDSLYNEQFF; DNA: TGTGCCACCAGTGCCCCCGACAGTTTATACAATGAGCAGTTCTTC
V: TRBV24-1; D: -; J: TRBJ1-2; size: -; length: 11; CDR3: CATSDGYGYTF; DNA: TGTGCCACCAGTGACGGCTATGGCTACACCTTC
V: TRBV4-2; D: TRBD1; J: TRBJ1-1; size: -; length: 15; CDR3: CASSQDPQGDTEAFF; DNA: TGTGCCAGCAGCCAAGACCCACAGGGGGACACTGAAGCTTTCTTT